Shown below are 4 T cell receptor beta chains from a single sample sequenced in a study of blood T cells in healthy people across ages. The authors ran a second PCR of about 7 to 11 cycles using a sample-barcoded 5' primer and a J-beta primer mix. TCRdb ran MiXCR on the 5' RACE reads and lists one entry per CDR3 protein. Of about 1,400,000 distinct CDR3 sequences listed, 42% are singletons. The sample taken for sequencing was blood. These receptors came from a woman in her late teens or twenties in good health.

V and J are TRBV7-9 and TRBJ2-3, with D tentatively TRBD1 (5 bases). The CDR3 is 15 residues long. Trimming left V 4 bases short and J 5 bases short, with 16 bases between. CDR1 is SEHNR and CDR2 is FQNEAQ in the germline V gene (reference sequence). The CDR3 coding sequence is TGTGCCAGCAGCTCAATAACCCTAAGGGGAGATACGCAGTATTTT. As protein: CASSSITLRGDTQYF.

This clonotype was observed a few times. V is TRBV20-1 and J is TRBJ2-1, with TRBD1 matching over 12 bases. In germline, CDR1 is DFQATT, CDR2 SNEGSKA (reference sequence). This CDR3 is built from 14 residues. The CDR3 DNA reads TGCAGCGCCGGGACAGGGGGCGGCTACAATGAGCAGTTCTTC. Its protein is CSAGTGGGYNEQFF.

The chain combines TRBV5-1 with TRBJ1-4, with TRBD1 identical over 9 bases. The CDR3 sequence is 16 residues long. V shed 4 bases and J 0 bases; nucleotides not matched to a gene: 4. CDR1 is SGHRS and CDR2 is YFSETQ in the germline V gene. CDR3 DNA: TGCGCCAGCAGCCCGACAGGGGGGACAACTAATGAAAAACTGTTTTTT. This sequence encodes CASSPTGGTTNEKLFF.

The chain combines TRBV4-1 with TRBJ2-7; TRBD1 matches 7 bases. The germline V gene encodes CDR1 MGHRA and CDR2 YSYEKL. The V and J ends lost 1 base and 0 bases, in that order; junction bases with no gene match: 9. The CDR3 runs 17 residues. The CDR3 here is CASSQGVPRQGSYEQYF. CDR3 coding DNA: TGCGCCAGCAGCCAAGGAGTCCCACGACAGGGCTCCTACGAGCAGTACTTC.